A selection of T cell receptor beta chains follows, all from one sample in a study of blood T cell repertoires in COVID-19. Sequencing used immunoSEQ multiplex PCR; TCRdb keeps in-frame clones, though not all of them. Here the sample spans under 200,000 clones, around three quarters being singletons. The sequenced sample was peripheral blood. The receptors derive from a man between 65 and 85 years old with active or convalescent COVID-19. CDR3s include the opening cysteine and the closing phenylalanine or tryptophan. A D gene is named only where the DNA matches it firmly. Expanded clones are given a class, and other clones once, few, many or no size at all.

TRBV6-5	few	TRBD2	15	TRBJ2-1	TGTGCCAGCACCAGCACTAGCGGGGGGTACAATGAGCAGTTCTTC	CASTSTSGGYNEQFF
TRBV7-9	.	TRBD2	16	TRBJ2-3	TGTGCCAGCAGCATTGGACTAGCGGCCCTCACAGATACGCAGTATTTT	CASSIGLAALTDTQYF
TRBV5-8	few	.	15	TRBJ2-5	TGTGCCAGCAGCTTGCCTTCGTCGTCCCAAGAGACCCAGTACTTC	CASSLPSSSQETQYF
TRBV24-1	.	.	13	TRBJ2-7	TGTGCCACCAGTGATCCGACATCCTACGAGCAGTACTTC	CATSDPTSYEQYF
TRBV29-1	.	.	12	TRBJ2-3	TGCATGGGGGGTGGGTCCACAGATACGCAGTATTTT	CMGGGSTDTQYF
TRBV25-1	.	TRBD1	13	TRBJ1-2	TGTGCCAGCATGAAACAGGGGAACTATGGCTACACCTTC	CASMKQGNYGYTF
TRBV30	.	.	15	TRBJ2-7	TGTGCCTGGAGTGTTTCCTCGGGACTCCTCTACGAGCAGTACTTC	CAWSVSSGLLYEQYF
TRBV6-4	.	TRBD1	13	TRBJ1-2	TGTGCCAGCAGAGAACAGGGGGCGGGTGGCTACACCTTC	CASREQGAGGYTF
TRBV11-2	.	TRBD1	15	TRBJ2-1	TGTGCCAGCAGCCCCCGGACAGGGCGGGGAAATGAGCAGTTCTTC	CASSPRTGRGNEQFF
TRBV19	few	.	17	TRBJ1-5	TGTGCCAGTGGTCCCGCGGGGGGGCGGGACAGCAATCAGCCCCAGCATTTT	CASGPAGGRDSNQPQHF
TRBV5-4	.	.	17	TRBJ1-1	TGTGCCAGCAGCCTCGACAATTTTCCGGATATGAACACTGAAGCTTTCTTT	CASSLDNFPDMNTEAFF
TRBV19	.	.	13	TRBJ1-1	TGTGCCAGTAGCTACAGGGCTCACACTGAAGCTTTCTTT	CASSYRAHTEAFF
TRBV7-9	.	TRBD1	16	TRBJ2-5	TGTGCCAGCAGCTTAGGCCCCGGACAGGGTCAAGAGACCCAGTACTTC	CASSLGPGQGQETQYF
TRBV6-4	few	TRBD1	14	TRBJ1-2	TGTGCCAGCAGTCCATCCGACAGGGCCGGCGGCTACACCTTC	CASSPSDRAGGYTF
TRBV12-5	.	.	17	TRBJ2-2	TGTGCTAGTGGTTCCCGACGTAATGTGGGGCAATCCGGGGAGCTGTTTTTT	CASGSRRNVGQSGELFF
TRBV5-1	few	TRBD1	14	TRBJ1-1	TGCGCCAGCAGCCCCGAGGGGGCGAACACTGAAGCTTTCTTT	CASSPEGANTEAFF
TRBV2	few	.	12	TRBJ1-6	TGTGCCAGCCAAGGGGTGGGCTCACCCCTCCACTTT	CASQGVGSPLHF
TRBV7-2	.	TRBD1	15	TRBJ1-4	TGTGCCAGCAGCTTTAATGGACAGGGTGAAGAAAAACTGTTTTTT	CASSFNGQGEEKLFF
TRBV4-3	.	TRBD2	16	TRBJ2-1	TGCGCCAGCAGCCAAAACCGCGGGGGGGACAACAATGAGCAGTTCTTC	CASSQNRGGDNNEQFF
TRBV27	.	TRBD2	14	TRBJ2-7	TGTGCCAGCAGGTTGGCGGGAGGTTCCTACGAGCAGTACTTC	CASRLAGGSYEQYF
TRBV6-1	once	TRBD1	19	TRBJ2-7	TGTGCCAGCAGTGATCCGATTCCCACCAACAGGGGGCCGACCTACGAGCAGTACTTC	CASSDPIPTNRGPTYEQYF
TRBV5-1	once	.	12	TRBJ2-1	TGCGCCAGCAGCTTGCCCCTCGATGAGCAGTTCTTC	CASSLPLDEQFF
TRBV18	.	.	12	TRBJ2-1	TGTGCCAGCTCCCCAGTCGAGGGTGAGCAGTTCTTC	CASSPVEGEQFF
TRBV23-1	.	.	13	TRBJ1-2	TGCGCCAGCAGCAGGGTCTCCAACTATGGCTACACCTTC	CASSRVSNYGYTF
TRBV5-1	.	.	16	TRBJ1-6	TGCGCCAGCAGCTTGGCTAACGGGAAGAGGGATTCACCCCTCCACTTT	CASSLANGKRDSPLHF
TRBV2	once	TRBD1	14	TRBJ2-7	TGTGCCAGCAGAAGGGACAGACTATACTACGAGCAGTACTTC	CASRRDRLYYEQYF
TRBV5-4	many	.	14	TRBJ2-7	TGTGCCAGCAGCTTGGCGTTGCAGGACTACGAGCAGTACTTC	CASSLALQDYEQYF
TRBV5-8	.	.	12	TRBJ2-5	TGTGCCAGCAGCCCCCTTTGGCAGGGATCGGACTTC	CASSPLWQGSDF
TRBV30	once	.	12	TRBJ2-7	TGTGCCTGGAGTGGGCAAAGCTACGAGCAGTACTTC	CAWSGQSYEQYF